A selection of T cell receptor beta chains follows, all from one sample in a study of early T cells in non-severe SARS-CoV-2 infection. TCRdb itself ran the 5' RACE reads through MiXCR, one entry per CDR3 protein. The table has around 63,000 distinct CDR3 sequences, about 9% seen once. Sequences were derived from whole blood, sampled at baseline. These receptor sequences come from an adult who was a healthcare worker with PCR-confirmed SARS-CoV-2 infection or an uninfected control (not recorded which). Both conserved end residues are part of each CDR3. D genes are given only for firm matches. The listing skips clone size in some rows; elsewhere it reads once, few, many or a size class.

>TRBJ2-5|NA|TRBV28|few
CASRGKETQYF
TGTGCCAGCAGAGGGAAAGAGACCCAGTACTTC
>TRBJ1-2|TRBD1|TRBV12-3/TRBV12-4|many
CASIGGSNPTGYTF
TGTGCCAGCATAGGGGGCTCTAATCCGACGGGCTACACCTTC
>TRBJ1-5|NA|TRBV6-2/TRBV6-3|NA
CASNRDGGNQPQHF
TGTGCCAGCAATAGGGACGGAGGAAATCAGCCCCAGCATTTT
>TRBJ2-3|NA|TRBV4-3|many
CASSQESGGLPDTQYF
TGCGCCAGCAGCCAAGAGTCCGGGGGGCTCCCAGATACGCAGTATTTT
>TRBJ2-7|NA|TRBV10-3|few
CAITNTRQGGIYEQYF
TGTGCCATCACCAATACCCGGCAGGGGGGAATCTACGAGCAGTACTTC
>TRBJ2-7|TRBD1|TRBV7-9|few
CASSEPGTGRTLNYEQYF
TGTGCCAGCAGCGAACCCGGGACAGGGAGGACCTTAAACTACGAGCAGTACTTC
>TRBJ1-5|NA|TRBV20-1|NA
CSARGASTATYSNQPQHF
TGCAGTGCTAGAGGTGCTTCGACAGCTACTTATAGCAATCAGCCCCAGCATTTT
>TRBJ2-4|NA|TRBV12-3/TRBV12-4|NA
CASSLLVAKNIQYF
TGTGCCAGCAGTCTTCTGGTAGCCAAAAACATTCAGTACTTC
>TRBJ2-1|NA|TRBV12-3/TRBV12-4|few
CASSLGENYNEQFF
TGTGCCAGCTCCCTGGGAGAGAACTACAATGAGCAGTTCTTC
>TRBJ1-1|NA|TRBV6-5|NA
CASSFEQGGTEAFF
TGTGCCAGCAGTTTCGAACAGGGAGGCACTGAAGCTTTCTTT
>TRBJ2-7|TRBD2|TRBV4-1|few
CASSPGLLTPRPRYEQYF
TGCGCCAGCAGCCCGGGACTACTAACGCCCCGACCGCGATACGAGCAGTACTTC
>TRBJ2-7|TRBD1|TRBV28|NA
CASSKQGGEQYF
TGTGCCAGCAGCAAACAGGGGGGCGAGCAGTACTTC
>TRBJ1-1|NA|TRBV12-3/TRBV12-4|NA
CASSALSGNTEAFF
TGTGCCAGCAGTGCCTTATCCGGGAACACTGAAGCTTTCTTT
>TRBJ2-7|NA|TRBV7-2|NA
CASSLGPLGGVYEQYF
TGTGCCAGCAGCTTAGGTCCCCTTGGGGGAGTCTACGAGCAGTACTTC